These 12 T cell receptor beta chains were sequenced from one sample in a study of beta chain features in type 1 diabetes. The study's findings and limits: When Type 1 diabetes patients were examined, their TCRB CDR3s proved moderately but significantly shorter in all four CD4+ subsets.

Their antigen targets remain unknown. Expressed TCRB transcripts were sequenced because the isolated RNA had all been reverse transcribed beforehand. Libraries were prepared by immunoSEQ multiplex PCR; TCRdb keeps only in-frame clonotypes and omits some of them. This repertoire shows fewer than 70,000 clones, under 75% found once; its top ten account for under 0.3%. The sample taken for sequencing was stem cell memory CD4+ T cells from blood. The receptors originated from a woman aged 25 to 45 with type 1 diabetes.

The chain couples TRBV2 to TRBJ2-1; TRBD2 matches at 7 bases. V lost 7 bases, J lost 0 bases, and 6 bases stayed unmatched. This CDR3 contains 15 residues. The V gene's germline CDR1 is SNHLY and CDR2 FYNNEI. The CDR3 here is CASKLRESSYNEQFF. The CDR3 nucleotides are TGTGCCAGCAAATTGCGGGAGAGCTCCTACAATGAGCAGTTCTTC. Variable domain in full (rest from reference TRBV2 and TRBJ2-1): EPEVTQTPSHQVTQMGQEVILRCVPISNHLYFYWYRQILGQKVEFLVSFYNNEISEKSEIFDDQFSVERPDGSNFTLKIRSTKLEDSAMYFCASKLRESSYNEQFFGPGTRLTVL.

This clone was seen just once. This chain connects TRBV11-3 to TRBJ2-7; perhaps TRBD1 as D (6 bases). Germline V CDR1 and CDR2: SGHNT, YENEEA. With 0 bases removed from V and 4 bases from J, the gap between germline ends came to 7 bases. This CDR3 spans 13 amino acids. For the CDR3, the DNA is TGTGCCAGCAGCTTAGATACAGGGTACGAGCAGTACTTC. It yields the protein CASSLDTGYEQYF.

V is TRBV7-9 and J is TRBJ1-1, with a weak D call TRBD1 (5 bases). Per germline, CDR1 SEHNR and CDR2 FQNEAQ (reference sequence). CDR3 length equals 14 residues. The V gene lost 1 base and the J gene lost 1 base, with 7 bases spanning the gap. For the CDR3, the DNA is TGTGCCAGCAGCTTAGAGGGGTGGAACACTGAAGCTTTCTTT. Amino acids: CASSLEGWNTEAFF.

The CDR3 sequence: CASSLGGRMNEQFF. The CDR3 coding sequence is TGTGCCAGCAGCTTAGGCGGGAGAATGAATGAGCAGTTCTTC. The rearrangement uses TRBV11-3 and TRBJ2-1; TRBD2 matches at 7 bases. With V trimmed by 1 base and J by 7 bases, 4 bases remained unmatched. The CDR3 has 14 amino acids. The germline CDR1 and CDR2 sequences are SGHNT and YENEEA.

The chain combines TRBV19 with TRBJ1-5; D is perhaps TRBD1 (6 bases). The CDR3 covers 16 residues. Germline CDR1 reads LNHDA; CDR2 reads SQIVND (reference sequence). Between the trimmed V and J ends, which lost 1 base and 7 bases, there was a span of 17 bases. The CDR3, as DNA: TGTGCCAGTAGTATAGGCGGCGGAGACAGGAAGCAGCCCCAGCATTTT. The encoded protein is CASSIGGGDRKQPQHF. Full variable domain (remainder filled in from reference TRBV19 and TRBJ1-5): DGGITQSPKYLFRKEGQNVTLSCEQNLNHDAMYWYRQDPGQGLRLIYYSQIVNDFQKGDIAEGYSVSREKKESFPLTVTSAQKNPTAFYLCASSIGGGDRKQPQHFGDGTRLSIL.

The chain recombines TRBV19 with TRBJ1-1, with 9 bases matching TRBD1. CDR1 LNHDA and CDR2 SQIVND come from the germline V gene (reference sequence). This CDR3 has 14 residues. With 7 bases clipped from V and 4 bases from J, the junction kept 7 bases outside the gene matches. This CDR3 reads CASNRQGEATEAFF. The CDR3 coding sequence is TGTGCCAGTAACCGACAGGGGGAAGCCACTGAAGCTTTCTTT.

This clone has more than one count but fewer than ten. The chain links TRBV9 to TRBJ2-1, with TRBD1 matching over 7 bases. The CDR3 extends over 15 amino acids. J gave up 4 bases and V 4 bases, and 8 bases lay outside the gene matches. Germline CDR1 is SGDLS and CDR2 is YYNGEE. CDR3 amino acids: CASSSRQGRYNEQFF. In DNA form, the CDR3 reads TGTGCCAGCAGCTCCCGACAGGGAAGGTACAATGAGCAGTTCTTC.

The chain links TRBV29-1 to TRBJ1-1; 8 bases fit TRBD1. The CDR3 is made up of 13 amino acids. The germline V gene encodes CDR1 SQVTM and CDR2 ANQGSEA. Trimming took 7 bases from V and 4 from J; bases not matched to a gene: 8. The CDR3 DNA reads as TGCAGCGCTACGGACAGGGCGGGCACTGAAGCTTTCTTT. This sequence encodes CSATDRAGTEAFF.

This chain joins TRBV11-2 and TRBJ2-5; no definite D call. The germline gives CDR1 SGHAT, CDR2 FQNNGV. The CDR3 runs 14 residues. Between the trimmed V and J ends, which lost 1 base and 0 bases, there was a span of 6 bases. CDR3 loop: CASSLGLYQETQYF. The CDR3, as DNA: TGTGCCAGCAGCTTAGGGCTGTACCAAGAGACCCAGTACTTC. Supplemented by reference TRBV11-2 and TRBJ2-5, the full variable domain reads EAGVAQSPRYKIIEKRQSVAFWCNPISGHATLYWYQQILGQGPKLLIQFQNNGVVDDSQLPKDRFSAERLKGVDSTLKIQPAKLEDSAVYLCASSLGLYQETQYFGPGTRLLVL.

The J gene is TRBJ2-6, the V gene TRBV11-2; TRBD2 is a possible D gene (7 bases). The CDR3 runs 12 residues. Trimming pared 1 base from V and 14 bases from J, leaving 9 bases between. Germline loops: CDR1 SGHAT, CDR2 FQNNGV. The CDR3 DNA follows: TGTGCCAGCAGCTTAGTGGGGGGGCTCCTGACTTTC. Encoded protein: CASSLVGGLLTF. Filled out from reference TRBV11-2 and TRBJ2-6, the complete variable domain reads EAGVAQSPRYKIIEKRQSVAFWCNPISGHATLYWYQQILGQGPKLLIQFQNNGVVDDSQLPKDRFSAERLKGVDSTLKIQPAKLEDSAVYLCASSLVGGLLTFGAGSRLTVL.

The V and J genes are TRBV6-5 and TRBJ2-1; D unresolved. The germline V gene has CDR1 MNHEY and CDR2 SVGAGI. V lost 6 bases to trimming and J lost 3 bases, with 9 bases between them. The CDR3 consists of 13 residues. CDR3 sequence (DNA): TGTGCCAGCAGGGAGCAGCTCTACAATGAGCAGTTCTTC. Protein: CASREQLYNEQFF.

DNA for the CDR3: TGTGCCAGTAGTATTGCGCGGACAGGGGAAGATACGCAGTATTTT. Residues: CASSIARTGEDTQYF. The chain has TRBV19 and TRBJ2-3, with TRBD1 matching over 9 bases. The germline CDR1 and CDR2 sequences are LNHDA and SQIVND (reference sequence). With V trimmed by 3 bases and J by 5 bases, 6 bases remained unmatched. The CDR3 extends over 15 amino acids.